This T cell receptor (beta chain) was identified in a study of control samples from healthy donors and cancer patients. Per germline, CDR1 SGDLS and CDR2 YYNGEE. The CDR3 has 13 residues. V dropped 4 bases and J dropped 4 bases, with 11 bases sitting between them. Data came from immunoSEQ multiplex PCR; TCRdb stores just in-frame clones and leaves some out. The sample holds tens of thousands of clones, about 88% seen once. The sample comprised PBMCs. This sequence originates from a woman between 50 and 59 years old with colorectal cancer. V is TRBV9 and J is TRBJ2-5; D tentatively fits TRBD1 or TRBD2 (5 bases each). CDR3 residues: CASSTLGGETQYF. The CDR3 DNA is TGTGCCAGCAGCACGCTTGGGGGAGAGACCCAGTACTTC.